This paragraph reports one TCR beta chain. The target antigen is unknown. Other nucleotide sequences from this sample produce the same CDR3. TCRdb's table, derived via immunoSEQ multiplex PCR, lists solely in-frame clones and lacks some. Here the sample spans some 11,000 clones, 74% being singletons. This specimen comes from a study of chemoradiotherapy in HPV16-positive cancers. The CDR3 length is 14 residues. Germline V gene data show CDR1 as SGDLS and CDR2 as YYNGEE. The ends were cut back, 0 bases at V and 1 base at J, with 7 bases in the middle. The study, taken as a whole, reports: Only a couple of HPV16-positive patients supplied the functional HPV-specificity definition. Candidate HPV-specific clones and E7-related TCR motifs grew in tumor during treatment. HPV-responsive T-cell expansion during chemoradiotherapy was linked to improved recurrence-free survival in HPV16-positive patients.

Over chemoradiotherapy, repertoires were sampled more than once. Sampling was done from a patient who underwent chemoradiotherapy. This sequence originates from a human donor with HPV-associated anogenital cancer. The genes are TRBV9 and TRBJ1-1; D remains unclear. CDR3 nucleotides: TGTGCCAGCAGCGTAGTGGGTGGGAACACTGAAGCTTTCTTT. Translated: CASSVVGGNTEAFF.